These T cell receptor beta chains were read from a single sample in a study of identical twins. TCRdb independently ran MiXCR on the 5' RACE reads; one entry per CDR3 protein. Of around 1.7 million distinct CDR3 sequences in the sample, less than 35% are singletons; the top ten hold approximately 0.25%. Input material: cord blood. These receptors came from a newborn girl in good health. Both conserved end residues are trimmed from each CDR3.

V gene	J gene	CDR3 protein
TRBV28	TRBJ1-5	ASRHGGQGDQPQH
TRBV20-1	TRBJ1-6	SASRQGYSPLH
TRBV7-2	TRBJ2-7	ASSLPAGIYEQY
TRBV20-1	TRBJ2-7	SASSLREQY
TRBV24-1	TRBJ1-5	ATSDFFPHPRGRGQPQH
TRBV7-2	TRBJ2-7	ASSPNAGVYYEQY
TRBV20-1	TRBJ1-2	SASTWGYGYT
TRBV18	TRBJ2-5	ASSPRSGGAQETQY
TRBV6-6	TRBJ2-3	ASSYLSSGFTDTQY
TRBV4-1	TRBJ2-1	ASSQEDFRSSYNEQF
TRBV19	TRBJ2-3	ASSSAGGAQY
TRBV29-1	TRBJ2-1	SVEWTGGAYNEQF
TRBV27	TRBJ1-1	ASSSPPTGGPNTEAF
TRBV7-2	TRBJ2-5	ALQVGTANQETQY
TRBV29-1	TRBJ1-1	SVGRGIEGEAF
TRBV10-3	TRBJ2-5	AISARGLAGTQETQY
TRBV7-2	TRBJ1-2	ASSLVRGQGGEANYGYT
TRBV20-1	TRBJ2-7	SARDGGSGYEQY
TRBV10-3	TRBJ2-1	AISGGRTSGSDEQF
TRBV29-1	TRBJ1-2	SELDRDRGYGYT
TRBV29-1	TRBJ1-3	SVESRAGNTIY
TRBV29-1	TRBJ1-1	SAKQGLGTEAF
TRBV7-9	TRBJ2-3	ASSSLAGGDTDTQY
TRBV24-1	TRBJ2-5	ATSAGYERY
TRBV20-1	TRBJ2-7	SASTSGTAQY
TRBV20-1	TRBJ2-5	SSSGVAQETQY
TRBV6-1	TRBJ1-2	ASSEFPTGSGYGYT
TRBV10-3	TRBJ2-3	AITTGLAGGLGDTQY
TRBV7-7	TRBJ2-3	ASSLAGASTQY
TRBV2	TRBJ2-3	ASIRDSAMVDTQY
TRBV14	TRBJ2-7	ASSPTRLDEQY
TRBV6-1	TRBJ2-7	ASSELAAGHLYEQY
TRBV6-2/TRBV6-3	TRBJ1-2	ASSYQTAGYT
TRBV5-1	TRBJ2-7	ASSLVLSTLAGLAYEQY
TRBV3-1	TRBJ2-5	ASSQSWETQY
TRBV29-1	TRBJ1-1	SVQGGTEAF
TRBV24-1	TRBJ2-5	ATSDLRTRGAYNEQY
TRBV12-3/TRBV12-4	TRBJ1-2	ASSLAPDYGYT
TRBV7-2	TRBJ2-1	ASSLEGWWPFGVSYNEQF
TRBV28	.	ASSGVLAGGVYNEQY
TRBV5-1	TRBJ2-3	ASSLERLSGGNTDTQY
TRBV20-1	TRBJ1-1	SASNPGYNTEAF
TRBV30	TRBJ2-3	AWSPPGLVGTDTQY
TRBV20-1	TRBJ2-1	SAKSGTSGGNEQF
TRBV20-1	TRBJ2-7	SARSDGHIFYEQY
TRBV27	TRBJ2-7	ASSFRTGGDEQY
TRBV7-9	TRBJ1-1	ASSLEGGHTEAF
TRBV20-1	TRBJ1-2	SARATDRGLYGYT
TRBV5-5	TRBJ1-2	ASSLAWGNYGYT